Listed below are T cell receptor beta chains from one sample, sequenced in a study of blood T cells in healthy people across ages. Each CDR3 protein is one row after TCRdb ran MiXCR on the 5' RACE reads. The sample contains 380,000 or so distinct CDR3 sequences, 52% of which appear only once. The sample was blood. These receptors were obtained from a man aged 55 to 70 in good health. CDR3s include the opening cysteine and the closing phenylalanine or tryptophan. A D gene is named only where the DNA matches it firmly. Size values are once, few and many counts, or a class for expanded clones, and some rows have none.

TRBV7-9	.	TRBJ1-1	TRBD1	TGTGGAGGTAGGGGGCCGGTGAGCACTGAAGCTTTCTTT	CGGRGPVSTEAFF
TRBV7-2	.	TRBJ2-5	.	TGTGCCAGCAGCTTGGGGGGACGACGAGAGACCCAGTACTTC	CASSLGGRRETQYF
TRBV15	.	TRBJ1-2	TRBD1	TGTGCCGCCAGCAGAGCAACAGGGGGCTATAATGGCTACACCTTC	CAASRATGGYNGYTF
TRBV28	.	TRBJ2-1	.	TGTGCCAGCAGCGGGCTCAATGAGCAGTTCTTC	CASSGLNEQFF
TRBV20-1	.	TRBJ2-7	TRBD1	TGCAGTGCTTGGACAGGTACCGATAGGTACGAGCAGTACTTC	CSAWTGTDRYEQYF
TRBV4-2	many	TRBJ2-7	TRBD2	TGTGCCAGCAGCCCTAGCGGGAGGGACCTCTACGAGCAGTACTTC	CASSPSGRDLYEQYF
TRBV20-1	.	TRBJ2-7	TRBD1	TGCAGTGCGGCAGCCGGACAGGGGGCGCCCCACGAGCAGTACTTC	CSAAAGQGAPHEQYF
TRBV7-2	once	TRBJ1-2	.	TGTGCCAGCAGCCCAGTTAGCGGGGGAGGCTACACCTTC	CASSPVSGGGYTF
TRBV6-4	few	TRBJ2-4	TRBD2	TGTGCCAGCAGTAGTACTAGCCCGGGGGGCATTCAGTACTTC	CASSSTSPGGIQYF
TRBV18	.	TRBJ2-3	.	TGTGCCAACTCACTCCACCGACCTCCACAAGATACGCAGTATTTT	CANSLHRPPQDTQYF
TRBV18	few	TRBJ2-3	TRBD1	TGTGCCAGCTCACCACGACAGGGGGCTAAAGATACGCAGTATTTT	CASSPRQGAKDTQYF
TRBV6-2/TRBV6-3	.	TRBJ2-1	.	TGTGCCAGCAGGGCGGGCTGGAATGAGCAGTTCTTC	CASRAGWNEQFF
TRBV5-1	.	TRBJ2-3	TRBD2	TGCGCCAGCAGCTTGACTAGCGGGAGAAATCCAGATACGCAGTATTTT	CASSLTSGRNPDTQYF